Listed here are 29 T cell receptor beta chains from one sample, sequenced in a study of cytomegalovirus exposure and HLA in healthy donors. The PCR made use of 60 Vbeta and 13 Jbeta primers. Repertoires were generated with immunoSEQ multiplex PCR, while TCRdb's copy carries only in-frame clones and drops some. The table shows approximately 150,000 clones, with approximately 80% occurring only once. Input material: PBMCs. These receptors were obtained from a man in his late teens or twenties in good health and CMV-seronegative.

The chain has TRBV5-4 and TRBJ2-3; 8 bases fit TRBD2. The CDR3 loop spans 16 amino acids. The ends lost 0 bases at V and 7 bases at J; junction bases unmatched: 10. Germline assignment: CDR1 SGHNT and CDR2 YYREEE (reference sequence). CDR3 coding DNA: TGTGCCAGCAGCTTGGGGGCACGGGGGGGCTTGAATACGCAGTATTTT. Translated, it gives CASSLGARGGLNTQYF.

The chain links TRBV12-5 to TRBJ1-1; weak D call: TRBD1 (5 bases). V lost 5 bases, J lost 9 bases, and 16 bases lay in between. CDR1 and CDR2 from the germline V gene are LGHNT and FRNRAP. The CDR3 is made up of 13 amino acids. This CDR3 is CASGPSHGGKAFF. In nucleotides, the CDR3 is TGTGCTAGTGGTCCCTCCCACGGGGGAAAAGCTTTCTTT.

The CDR3 sequence is CAISEGLAVTDTQYF. The CDR3 DNA reads TGTGCCATCAGTGAGGGGCTAGCGGTCACAGATACGCAGTATTTT. The chain is built from TRBV10-3 and TRBJ2-3; 7 nucleotides match TRBD2. This CDR3 contains 15 residues. The ends lost 2 bases at V and 2 bases at J; junction bases unmatched: 4. Germline V gene data show CDR1 as ENHRY and CDR2 as SYGVKD.

The sample holds a few counts of this clone. V usage is TRBV7-9 and J usage is TRBJ1-6; D call uncertain. Trimming stripped 5 bases from V and 7 bases from J, with 3 bases between. This CDR3 is built from 11 residues. Germline CDR1 reads SEHNR; CDR2 reads FQNEAQ (reference sequence). Here the CDR3 DNA reads TGTGCCAGCAGCCGGAATTCACCCCTCCACTTT. It yields the protein CASSRNSPLHF.

The chain links TRBV27 to TRBJ2-1; D possibly corresponds to TRBD1 (5 bases). Germline loops: CDR1 MNHEY, CDR2 SMNVEV (reference sequence). Trimming stripped 2 bases from V and 9 bases from J, with 8 bases between. The CDR3 extends over 12 amino acids. The CDR3 region is CASSLQGTEQFF. The CDR3 nucleotides read TGTGCCAGCAGTTTACAGGGAACTGAGCAGTTCTTC.

V gene TRBV11-2 combines with J gene TRBJ1-6; unclear D gene. The CDR3 covers 17 residues. V lost 5 bases to trimming and J lost 0 bases, with 14 bases between them. CDR1 is SGHAT and CDR2 is FQNNGV in the germline V gene. CDR3 amino acids: CASSRPEGVSYNSPLHF. The CDR3 DNA reads TGTGCCAGCAGCCGCCCCGAGGGAGTCTCCTATAATTCACCCCTCCACTTT.

This chain joins TRBV29-1 and TRBJ2-1; D not certain. With 6 bases removed from V and 7 bases from J, the gap between germline ends came to 16 bases. The length of the CDR3 is 13 residues. In germline, CDR1 is SQVTM, CDR2 ANQGSEA. The CDR3: CSVSPAGWNEQFF. The CDR3, as DNA: TGCAGCGTCAGCCCAGCCGGGTGGAATGAGCAGTTCTTC.

V is TRBV15 and J is TRBJ1-4; the match to TRBD1 covers 11 bases. CDR1 is LNHNV, CDR2 YYDKDF, per germline (reference sequence). The CDR3 is made up of 17 amino acids. With 2 bases clipped from V and 7 bases from J, the junction kept 9 bases outside the gene matches. The CDR3 DNA is TGTGCCACCAGCAGACTGGCTCGGACAGGGGGCGTTGAAAAACTGTTTTTT. Protein product: CATSRLARTGGVEKLFF.

CDR3 nucleotides: TGTGCCAGCAGGGTGTCTTGGGGGCCCGGCAATGAGCAGTTCTTC. Amino acids: CASRVSWGPGNEQFF. V gene TRBV5-4 combines with J gene TRBJ2-1; D is perhaps TRBD1 (6 bases). Germline V gene sequence: CDR1 SGHNT, CDR2 YYREEE (reference sequence). V dropped 5 bases and J dropped 6 bases, with 18 bases sitting between them. This CDR3 contains 15 residues.

J is TRBJ1-1 and V is TRBV19; weak D call: TRBD1 (6 bases). The CDR3 length is 15 residues. V was shortened by 8 bases and J by 1 base, with 17 bases between the two germline ends. Germline values: CDR1 LNHDA, CDR2 SQIVND (reference sequence). The CDR3 nucleotides read TGTGCCAGTTGGAACAGAGGGGGAACGAACACTGAAGCTTTCTTT. This translates into CASWNRGGTNTEAFF.

The genes are TRBV9 and TRBJ1-2; 7 nucleotides line up with TRBD1. CDR3 size: 13 residues. Germline V gives CDR1 SGDLS, CDR2 YYNGEE. V was clipped by 1 base and J by 3 bases; unmatched bases: 0. CDR3 protein: CASSVQGDYGYTF. CDR3 bases: TGTGCCAGCAGCGTACAGGGGGACTATGGCTACACCTTC. The variable domain in full, completed from reference TRBV9 and TRBJ1-2, reads DSGVTQTPKHLITATGQRVTLRCSPRSGDLSVYWYQQSLDQGLQFLIQYYNGEERAKGNILERFSAQQFPDLHSELNLSSLELGDSALYFCASSVQGDYGYTFGSGTRLTVV.

Of note for this clone: The junction departs from germline at one end; a sequencing error may be responsible. The J gene is TRBJ2-1, the V gene TRBV7-7; 13 bases fit TRBD2. This CDR3 has 15 amino acids. Germline CDR1 SSHAT, CDR2 FNYEAQ (reference sequence). The CDR3: CASSYGLAGVNEQFF. For the CDR3, the DNA is TGTGCTAGCAGCTACGGACTAGCGGGGGTGAATGAGCAGTTCTTC.

The chain is built from TRBV15 and TRBJ2-5, with a weak D call TRBD2 (6 bases). Germline assignment: CDR1 LNHNV and CDR2 YYDKDF (reference sequence). Trimming left V 1 base short and J 1 base short, with 10 bases between. There are 15 residues in the CDR3. The CDR3 here is CATSRVPAGQETQYF. The CDR3 bases are TGTGCCACCAGCAGAGTTCCAGCGGGCCAAGAGACCCAGTACTTC. Supplemented by reference TRBV15 and TRBJ2-5, the full variable domain reads DAMVIQNPRYQVTQFGKPVTLSCSQTLNHNVMYWYQQKSSQAPKLLFHYYDKDFNNEADTPDNFQSRRPNTSFCFLDIRSPGLGDTAMYLCATSRVPAGQETQYFGPGTRLLVL.

This chain uses TRBV6-6 with TRBJ2-7; 9 nucleotides line up with TRBD2. CDR3 length: 16 amino acids. After removal of 2 bases from V and 7 bases from J, the junction contained 12 bases not matched to a gene. From germline, CDR1 is MNHNY and CDR2 SVGAGI (reference sequence). CDR3 loop: CASSYKLAGGSGEQYF. For the CDR3, the DNA is TGTGCCAGCAGTTACAAACTAGCGGGTGGTTCGGGTGAGCAGTACTTC.

V and J are TRBV29-1 and TRBJ1-2, with D possibly being TRBD1 (6 bases). The CDR3 sequence is 18 residues long. V lost 0 bases and J 0 bases, leaving 20 bases between the germline ends. The germline V gene has CDR1 SQVTM and CDR2 ANQGSEA. The CDR3 protein is CSVEDLPTGPIANYGYTF. CDR3 coding DNA: TGCAGCGTTGAAGACCTCCCGACAGGCCCGATAGCTAACTATGGCTACACCTTC.

The V gene is TRBV7-8, the J gene TRBJ2-1, with D tentatively TRBD2 (5 bases). The CDR3 totals 16 residues. Germline V CDR1 and CDR2: SGHVS, FQNEAQ. V lost 4 bases and J lost 4, with 17 bases in between. In DNA form, the CDR3 reads TGTGCCAGCAGCTCCCGCCCTGTCGGAGGATACAATGAGCAGTTCTTC. Protein product: CASSSRPVGGYNEQFF. Filled out from reference TRBV7-8 and TRBJ2-1, the complete variable domain reads GAGVSQSPRYKVAKRGQDVALRCDPISGHVSLFWYQQALGQGPEFLTYFQNEAQLDKSGLPSDRFFAERPEGSVSTLKIQRTQQEDSAVYLCASSSRPVGGYNEQFFGPGTRLTVL.

This rearrangement joins TRBV7-8 to TRBJ2-5; TRBD2 is a possible D gene (6 bases). CDR3 length equals 13 residues. Germline CDR1 is SGHVS and CDR2 is FQNEAQ. V lost 5 bases and J lost 5, with 12 bases in between. Here the CDR3 DNA reads TGTGCCAGCAGCCCAGGGAGGTTGGAGACCCAGTACTTC. Residues: CASSPGRLETQYF.

The chain couples TRBV18 to TRBJ1-2; D gene unclear. Per germline, CDR1 KGHSH and CDR2 LQKENI. This CDR3 spans 14 amino acids. V lost 5 bases, J lost 9 bases, and 19 bases lay in between. CDR3 region: CASSEAATRTSYTF. The CDR3 DNA sequence: TGTGCCAGCTCAGAAGCAGCGACTCGTACGAGCTACACCTTC.

The rearrangement uses TRBV14 and TRBJ1-1; D unresolved. Germline CDR1 SGHDN, CDR2 FVKESK. The V end lost 2 bases, the J end lost 1 base, and 5 bases lay between the germline ends. The CDR3 extends over 13 amino acids. The CDR3 spells CASSQFKNTEAFF. In DNA form, the CDR3 reads TGTGCCAGCAGCCAATTCAAGAACACTGAAGCTTTCTTT.

This clone has just one count. V gene TRBV7-6 combines with J gene TRBJ2-2; 7 bases agree with TRBD1. Per the germline V gene, CDR1 is SGHVS and CDR2 is FNYEAQ. This CDR3 is 16 amino acids long. Trimming removed 4 bases from V and 1 base from J; junction bases left unmatched: 6. CDR3 in amino acids: CASSSRDSENTGELFF. For the CDR3, the DNA is TGTGCCAGCAGCTCCCGGGACAGCGAGAACACCGGGGAGCTGTTTTTT.

The V call is TRBV5-1, the J call TRBJ2-6; maybe TRBD1 (6 bases). Germline values: CDR1 SGHRS, CDR2 YFSETQ. CDR3 length: 18 amino acids. Trimming took 0 bases from V and 1 from J, leaving 14 bases between them. The CDR3 region has the DNA TGCGCCAGCAGCTTGGAAATCAGGGGCGGGTCTGGGGCCAACGTCCTGACTTTC. Residues: CASSLEIRGGSGANVLTF.

As regards this clone: At one of its ends the junction is not consistent with the germline gene, which may arise from a read error. V and J are TRBV7-9 and TRBJ2-7; D is possibly TRBD1 (6 bases). The CDR3 runs 13 residues. Per the germline V gene, CDR1 is SEHNR and CDR2 is FQNEAQ (reference sequence). The CDR3 region is CSSSLTGSYEQYF. Here the CDR3 DNA reads TGTTCCAGCAGCCTGACAGGCTCCTACGAGCAGTACTTC.

The V gene is TRBV19, the J gene TRBJ2-7; possible D gene TRBD1, 7 bases. Germline CDR1 is LNHDA and CDR2 is SQIVND (reference sequence). Trimming pared 0 bases from V and 6 bases from J, leaving 15 bases between. This CDR3 is 15 amino acids long. The CDR3 sequence is CASSIDHRQGGEQYF. The CDR3 nucleotides read TGTGCCAGTAGTATAGATCATAGGCAGGGGGGCGAGCAGTACTTC. Supplemented by reference TRBV19 and TRBJ2-7, the full variable domain reads DGGITQSPKYLFRKEGQNVTLSCEQNLNHDAMYWYRQDPGQGLRLIYYSQIVNDFQKGDIAEGYSVSREKKESFPLTVTSAQKNPTAFYLCASSIDHRQGGEQYFGPGTRLTVT.

As DNA, the CDR3 is TGTGCCAGTTCCGTCCGGACAGGACAAAATTCACCCCTCCACTTT. Translated, it gives CASSVRTGQNSPLHF. This chain links TRBV19 with TRBJ1-6, with 7 bases identical to TRBD1. Germline V gene data show CDR1 as LNHDA and CDR2 as SQIVND (reference sequence). The length of the CDR3 is 15 residues. Losses at the gene ends were 8 bases for V and 7 bases for J; bases not matched to a gene: 11.

This chain links TRBV18 with TRBJ2-1, with D maybe TRBD2 (5 bases). Per the germline V gene, CDR1 is KGHSH and CDR2 is LQKENI. The V and J ends lost 2 bases and 9 bases respectively, with 17 bases between them. The CDR3 spans 15 residues. CDR3 DNA sequence: TGTGCCAGCTCACCAGTTCTAGCTCTCGTTTCTGAGCAGTTCTTC. Amino acid sequence: CASSPVLALVSEQFF.

This sequence joins TRBV30 and TRBJ2-5; a possible D gene is TRBD1 (6 bases). The J call could be wrong; TRBJ2-7 is a better fit for the DNA end. The CDR3 covers 14 residues. Germline CDR1 is GTSNPN and CDR2 is SVGIG (reference sequence). The CDR3 loop reads CAWSVQAGAYEQYF. The CDR3 bases are TGTGCCTGGAGTGTACAGGCAGGGGCATACGAGCAGTACTTC.

The CDR3 region has the DNA TGTGCCAGTACCCCTACCCCGACGGCGGACACTGAAGCTTTCTTT. It translates to CASTPTPTADTEAFF. The chain combines TRBV19 with TRBJ1-1; D is ambiguous. This CDR3 has 15 residues. From germline, CDR1 is LNHDA and CDR2 SQIVND (reference sequence). V gave up 7 bases and J gave up 3 bases, with 18 bases separating them.

The genes are TRBV2 and TRBJ2-1, with TRBD2 matching 12 bases. J gave up 7 bases and V 7 bases, and 14 bases lay outside the gene matches. The CDR3 is made up of 17 amino acids. Germline lookup yields CDR1 SNHLY and CDR2 FYNNEI. This CDR3 reads CASILTASGGAKNEQFF. In DNA form, the CDR3 reads TGTGCCAGCATCCTAACAGCTAGCGGGGGGGCAAAGAATGAGCAGTTCTTC.

V is TRBV4-1 and J is TRBJ1-5, with 8 bases fitting TRBD1. The length of the CDR3 is 14 residues. Germline assignment: CDR1 MGHRA and CDR2 YSYEKL. V lost 2 bases to trimming and J lost 5 bases; unmatched junction nucleotides: 2. The CDR3 bases are TGCGCCAGCAGCCAAATACAGGGGGATCAGCCCCAGCATTTT. It is translated as CASSQIQGDQPQHF.